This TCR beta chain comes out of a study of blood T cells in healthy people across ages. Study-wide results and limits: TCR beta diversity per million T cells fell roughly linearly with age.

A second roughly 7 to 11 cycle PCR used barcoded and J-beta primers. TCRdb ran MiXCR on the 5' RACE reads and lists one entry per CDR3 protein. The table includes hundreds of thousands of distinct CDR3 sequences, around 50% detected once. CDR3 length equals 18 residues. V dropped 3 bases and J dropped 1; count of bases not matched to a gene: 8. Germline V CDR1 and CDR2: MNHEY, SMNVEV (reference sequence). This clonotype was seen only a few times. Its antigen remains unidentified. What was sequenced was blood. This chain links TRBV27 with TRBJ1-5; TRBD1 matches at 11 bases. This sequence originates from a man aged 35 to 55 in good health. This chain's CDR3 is CASSFSGQGALSNQPQHF. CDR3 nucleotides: TGTGCCAGCAGTTTTTCCGGACAGGGGGCTCTAAGCAATCAGCCCCAGCATTTT.